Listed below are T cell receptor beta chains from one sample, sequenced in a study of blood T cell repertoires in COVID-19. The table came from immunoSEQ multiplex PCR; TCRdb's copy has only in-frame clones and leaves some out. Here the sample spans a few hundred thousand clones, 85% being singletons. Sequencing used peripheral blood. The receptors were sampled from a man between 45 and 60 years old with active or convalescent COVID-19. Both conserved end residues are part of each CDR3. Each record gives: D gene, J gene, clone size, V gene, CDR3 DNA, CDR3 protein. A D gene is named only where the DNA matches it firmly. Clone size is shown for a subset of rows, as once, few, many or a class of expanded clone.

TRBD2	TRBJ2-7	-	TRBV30	TGTGCCTGGAGTTATAGCGGGAGAAGCTCCTACGAGCAGTACTTC	CAWSYSGRSSYEQYF
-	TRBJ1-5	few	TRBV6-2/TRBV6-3	TGTGCCAGCAGCCCCAGGGGTTATAGCAATCAGCCCCAGCATTTT	CASSPRGYSNQPQHF
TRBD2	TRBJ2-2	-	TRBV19	TGTGCCAGTAGCAGCGGGAGGGGCATTGGGGAGCTGTTTTTT	CASSSGRGIGELFF
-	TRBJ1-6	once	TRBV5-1	TGCGCCAGCAGCTTGGATCCCACAGGAGAGACGACACCCCTCCACTTT	CASSLDPTGETTPLHF
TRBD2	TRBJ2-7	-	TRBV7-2	TGTGCCAGCAGCTTAGTAGCGGGAGCCGAGCAGTACTTC	CASSLVAGAEQYF
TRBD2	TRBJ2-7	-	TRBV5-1	TGCGCCAGCAGCTTCTCACAGCGGGGGAGCTCCTACGAGCAGTACTTC	CASSFSQRGSSYEQYF
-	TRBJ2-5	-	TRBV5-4	TGTGCCAGCAGCAGAGGGTCCGAAACCGCCCAAGAGACCCAGTACTTC	CASSRGSETAQETQYF
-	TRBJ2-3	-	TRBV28	TGTGCCAGCACCACCGGGGGAGCAGGGCGCACAGATACGCAGTATTTT	CASTTGGAGRTDTQYF
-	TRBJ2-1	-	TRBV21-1	TGTGCCAGCAGCAAAGCCGTCCGAGCCCAGGGTAAGTTCTTC	CASSKAVRAQGKFF
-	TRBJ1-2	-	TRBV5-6	TGTGCCAGCAGCCTCCGCGGCGGGAACTATGGCTACACCTTC	CASSLRGGNYGYTF
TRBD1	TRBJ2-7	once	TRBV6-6	TGTGCCAGCAGGAGGGGGCACTACGAGCAGTACTTC	CASRRGHYEQYF
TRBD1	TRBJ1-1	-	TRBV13	TGTGCCAGCAGCTTATTGTCAGGGGGCGAGACTGAAGCTTTCTTT	CASSLLSGGETEAFF
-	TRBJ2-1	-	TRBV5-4	TGTGCCAGCAGCAAACAAGGCGGGAACAATGAGCAGTTCTTC	CASSKQGGNNEQFF
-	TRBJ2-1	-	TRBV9	TGTGCCAGCACCCGCGTAGGGGGAGTCTACGACTACAATGAGCAGTTCTTC	CASTRVGGVYDYNEQFF
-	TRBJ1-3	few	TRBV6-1	TGTGCCAGCAGTGAAGGGATTGGGGGGGCGTTGAACACCATATATTTT	CASSEGIGGALNTIYF
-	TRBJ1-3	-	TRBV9	TGTGCCAGCAGCGTACGGGACGGGAGCTCTGGAAACACCATATATTTT	CASSVRDGSSGNTIYF
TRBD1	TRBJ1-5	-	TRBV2	TGTGCCAGCAGTCAAACAGGGGGCCTTCAGCCCCAGCATTTT	CASSQTGGLQPQHF
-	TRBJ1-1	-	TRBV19	TGTGCCAGTAAAGGGGCAGCTCGTAACACTGAAGCTTTCTTT	CASKGAARNTEAFF
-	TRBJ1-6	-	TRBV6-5	TGTGCCAGCACTAGGCAGTTCTCGGCAAATTCACCCCTCCACTTT	CASTRQFSANSPLHF
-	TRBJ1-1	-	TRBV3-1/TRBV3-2	TGTGCCAGCACCGTTACAGGGAGGGGCACTGAAGCTTTCTTT	CASTVTGRGTEAFF
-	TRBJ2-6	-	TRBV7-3	TGTGCCAGCAGCCCCCAAGGCGGGGCTCGGGCCAACGTCCTGACTTTC	CASSPQGGARANVLTF
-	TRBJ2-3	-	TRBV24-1	TGTGCCACCAGTGCGGCCCTTGGGGCTCGGACGCAGTATTTT	CATSAALGARTQYF
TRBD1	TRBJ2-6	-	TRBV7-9	TGTGCCAGCAGCCGGGGACAGGGGCGATCTGGGGCCAACGTCCTGACTTTC	CASSRGQGRSGANVLTF
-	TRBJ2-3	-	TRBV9	TGTGCCAGCAGCGCTGATCGGGGAGATACGCAGTATTTT	CASSADRGDTQYF
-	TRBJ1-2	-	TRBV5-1	TGCGCCAGCAGCACGGGCCATGGGAGCTACTATGGCTACACCTTC	CASSTGHGSYYGYTF
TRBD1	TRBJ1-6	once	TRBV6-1	TGTGCCAGCAGTGAAAGACAGGGGGGGAATTCACCCCTCCACTTT	CASSERQGGNSPLHF
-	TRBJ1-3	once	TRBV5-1	TGCGCCAGCAGCTTGGCAGGGTCCCTATATGGAAACACCATATATTTT	CASSLAGSLYGNTIYF
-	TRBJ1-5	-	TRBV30	TGTGCCTGGAGTGTGGACGGTAGGGGCAGACAGCCCCAGCATTTT	CAWSVDGRGRQPQHF
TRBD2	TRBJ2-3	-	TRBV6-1	TGTGCCAGCAGTGAGGCGGGACTAGGGGCCCGGGATACGCAGTATTTT	CASSEAGLGARDTQYF
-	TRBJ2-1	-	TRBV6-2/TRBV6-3	TGTGCCAGCAGTTACCCCAGCAATGAGCAGTTCTTC	CASSYPSNEQFF
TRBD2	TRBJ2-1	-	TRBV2	TGTGCCAGCAGTGACCCAACCGGGACTAGTCGTAATGAGCAGTTCTTC	CASSDPTGTSRNEQFF
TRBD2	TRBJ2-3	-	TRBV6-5	TGTGCCAGCAGTTACGGCGGGAGTGGAGATACGCAGTATTTT	CASSYGGSGDTQYF
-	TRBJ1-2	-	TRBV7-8	TGTGCCAGCAGCTTAGACAGGGAAAATGGCTACACCTTC	CASSLDRENGYTF
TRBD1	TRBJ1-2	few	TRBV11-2	TGTGCCAGCAGCCCGCGACAGGGTGCCTATGGCTACACCTTC	CASSPRQGAYGYTF
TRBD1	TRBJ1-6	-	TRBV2	TGTGCCAGCGGAAGGGGACAGGGGACTTCACCCCTCCACTTT	CASGRGQGTSPLHF
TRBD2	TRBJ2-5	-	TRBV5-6	TGTGCCAGCAGCACGAACCTACCTAGCGGGAGACGGGAAGAGACCCAGTACTTC	CASSTNLPSGRREETQYF
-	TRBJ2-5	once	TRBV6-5	TGTGCCAGCAGTTTGGAGGGGTACCAAGAGACCCAGTACTTC	CASSLEGYQETQYF
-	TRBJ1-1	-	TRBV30	TGTGCCTGGAGTGCGAGTCAATCCGAAGCTTTCTTT	CAWSASQSEAFF
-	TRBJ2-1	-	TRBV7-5	TGTGTCACCCGTGAGAATGGGCTGGAGGTAGCGGGTGGGGAAGGGAGGTTCTTC	CVTRENGLEVAGGEGRFF
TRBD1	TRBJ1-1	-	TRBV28	TGTGCCAGCAGTACCCGGACAGGGGGTAAGGAAGCTTTCTTT	CASSTRTGGKEAFF
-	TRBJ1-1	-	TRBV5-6	TGTGCCAGCAGCTTCGGGGCGGGAAACACTGAAGCTTTCTTT	CASSFGAGNTEAFF
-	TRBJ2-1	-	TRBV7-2	TGTGCCAGCAGCTTCCCCCCCGGCTCCTACAATGAGCAGTTCTTC	CASSFPPGSYNEQFF
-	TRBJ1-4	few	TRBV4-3	TGCGCCAGCAGCCAAGTTGCAGCGAATAATGAAAAACTGTTTTTT	CASSQVAANNEKLFF
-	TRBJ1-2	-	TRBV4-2	TGTGCCAGCAGCCAAGAAGGGGCTCAAGGCTACACCTTC	CASSQEGAQGYTF
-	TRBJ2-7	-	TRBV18	TGTGCCAGCTCACCACTGGGAGTCTCCTACGAGCAGTACTTC	CASSPLGVSYEQYF
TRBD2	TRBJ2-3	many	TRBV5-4	TGTGCCAGCCTCGGGGGGGACACAGATACGCAGTATTTT	CASLGGDTDTQYF
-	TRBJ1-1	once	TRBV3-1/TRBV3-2	TGTGCCAGCAGCCAATACAGGAGGGTCGAAGCTTTCTTT	CASSQYRRVEAFF
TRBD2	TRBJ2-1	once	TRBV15	TGTGCCACCAGCAGAGGGACTAGCAACAATGAGCAGTTCTTC	CATSRGTSNNEQFF
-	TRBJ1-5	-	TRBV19	TGTGCCAGTACGATTGGGCAGAATAGCAATCAGCCCCAGCATTTT	CASTIGQNSNQPQHF
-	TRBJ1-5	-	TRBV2	TGTGCCAGCAGGGCCCTAAGTGCGGGCAATCAGCCCCAGCATTTT	CASRALSAGNQPQHF
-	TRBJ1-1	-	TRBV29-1	TGCAGCGTTGTTCAGAAGATGAACACTGAAGCTTTCTTT	CSVVQKMNTEAFF
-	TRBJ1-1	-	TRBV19	TGTGCCAGCGGACTGTTGAACACTGAAGCTTTCTTT	CASGLLNTEAFF
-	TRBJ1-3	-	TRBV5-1	TGCGCCAGCAGCTTAGCTCTGAACTCTGGAAACACCATATATTTT	CASSLALNSGNTIYF
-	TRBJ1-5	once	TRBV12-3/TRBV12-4	TGTGCCAGCAGTCCTCACACGAATCAGCCCCAGCATTTT	CASSPHTNQPQHF
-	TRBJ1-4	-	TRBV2	TGTGCCAGCAGTGCAGGGCCTGAAAAACTGTTTTTT	CASSAGPEKLFF